One sample yielded the 20 T cell receptor beta chains listed below, sequenced in a study of molecular identifiers for immune sequencing clone quantification. One entry per CDR3 protein, called by TCRdb with MiXCR from the PCR reads. The sample yields over 300,000 distinct CDR3 sequences, roughly a quarter seen once. Specimen: naive CD8+ T cells from blood, with Jurkat cell RNA spiked in. Sample subset: FACS-sorted CD8+CD4-CCR7+CD45RA+ naive T cells. These receptor sequences come from a human donor in good health. Some libraries in this study had Jurkat cell RNA spiked in.

With respect to this clonotype: This clone may be a read error of a much larger clone one base away. This sequence joins TRBV5-1 and TRBJ2-7; D gene uncertain. CDR1 SGHRS and CDR2 YFSETQ come from the germline V gene. The CDR3 runs to 14 residues. Trimming stripped 7 bases from V and 4 bases from J, with 18 bases between. As DNA, the CDR3 is TGCGCCAGCCGCCCGGCGGTTGGCGGATACGAGCAGTACTTC. Protein sequence: CASRPAVGGYEQYF.

The V and J genes are TRBV27 and TRBJ1-4, with D possibly matching TRBD1 (6 bases). From germline, CDR1 is MNHEY and CDR2 SMNVEV (reference sequence). CDR3 length: 12 residues. The germline V and J ends were trimmed by 4 bases and 13 bases, with 13 bases remaining between them. The CDR3 nucleotides read TGTGCCAGCAGTTCAATAGGGGGAGTACTGTTTTTT. It is translated as CASSSIGGVLFF. The variable domain in full, with the rest retrieved from reference TRBV27 and TRBJ1-4, is EAQVTQNPRYLITVTGKKLTVTCSQNMNHEYMSWYRQDPGLGLRQIYYSMNVEVTDKGDVPEGYKVSRKEKRNFPLILESPSPNQTSLYFCASSSIGGVLFFGSGTQLSVL.

This clonotype was recorded a few times. The chain combines TRBV6-2 or TRBV6-3 with TRBJ2-1, with 8 bases matching TRBD2. The V gene end was trimmed by 1 base and the J gene end by 6 bases; junction bases not matched to a gene: 5. The CDR3 is 15 residues long. Germline loops: CDR1 MNHEY, CDR2 SVGEGT. In nucleotides, the CDR3 is TGTGCCAGCAGTTACTTTGCGGGAGGTCCCAATGAGCAGTTCTTC. This gives the protein CASSYFAGGPNEQFF.

In its sample, this clonotype was seen many times. V is TRBV2 and J is TRBJ2-5, with D hard to call. V lost 3 bases and J lost 8, with 16 bases in between. Germline values: CDR1 SNHLY, CDR2 FYNNEI. This CDR3 has 14 amino acids. The CDR3 reads CASSEWSKLNTQYF. For the CDR3, the DNA is TGTGCCAGCAGTGAGTGGTCCAAACTTAACACCCAGTACTTC. The complete variable domain, with remaining parts taken from reference TRBV2 and TRBJ2-5, reads EPEVTQTPSHQVTQMGQEVILRCVPISNHLYFYWYRQILGQKVEFLVSFYNNEISEKSEIFDDQFSVERPDGSNFTLKIRSTKLEDSAMYFCASSEWSKLNTQYFGPGTRLLVL.

In its sample, this clonotype was seen a few times. The rearrangement joins TRBV6-5 to TRBJ2-5; perhaps TRBD2 as D (5 bases). The CDR3 length is 13 residues. The germline V and J ends were trimmed by 4 bases and 5 bases, with 11 bases remaining between them. Per the germline V gene, CDR1 is MNHEY and CDR2 is SVGAGI. The DNA of the CDR3 is TGTGCCAGCAGTTCCACACTAGGGGAGACCCAGTACTTC. It codes for CASSSTLGETQYF.

In its sample, this clonotype was seen many times. V is TRBV24-1 and J is TRBJ2-2; 8 bases fit TRBD1. The CDR3 length is 17 residues. V was pared by 1 base and J by 2 bases, with 5 bases of the junction left unmatched. The V gene's germline CDR1 is KGHDR and CDR2 SFDVKD. CDR3 residues: CATSDLTGQGNTGELFF. CDR3 nucleotide sequence: TGTGCCACCAGTGATTTAACAGGACAGGGCAACACCGGGGAGCTGTTTTTT.

The chain combines TRBV14 with TRBJ1-6; weak D call: TRBD1 (6 bases). From germline, CDR1 is SGHDN and CDR2 FVKESK. This CDR3 region has 13 residues. Trimming left V 4 bases short and J 12 bases short, with 13 bases between. The CDR3 here is CASSPLEGGPLHF. CDR3 in DNA: TGTGCCAGCAGCCCGTTAGAGGGGGGACCCCTCCACTTT.

This clonotype occurred many times. This rearrangement joins TRBV7-9 to TRBJ1-1; possible D gene TRBD1, 6 bases. V gave up 2 bases and J gave up 3 bases, with 22 bases separating them. CDR1 and CDR2 from the germline V gene are SEHNR and FQNEAQ (reference sequence). The CDR3 is 18 residues long. CDR3 DNA: TGTGCCAGCAGCTTATCTTTATTGGGGGCAGAATCTGACACTGAAGCTTTCTTT. Translation: CASSLSLLGAESDTEAFF. Supplemented by reference TRBV7-9 and TRBJ1-1, the full variable domain reads DTGVSQNPRHKITKRGQNVTFRCDPISEHNRLYWYRQTLGQGPEFLTYFQNEAQLEKSRLLSDRFSAERPKGSFSTLEIQRTEQGDSAMYLCASSLSLLGAESDTEAFFGQGTRLTVV.

Ten or more counts support this clonotype. This chain joins TRBV27 and TRBJ2-7; tentative D call: TRBD2 (5 bases). CDR3 length: 13 amino acids. V lost 2 bases, J lost 7 bases, and 12 bases lay in between. Germline lookup yields CDR1 MNHEY and CDR2 SMNVEV (reference sequence). The DNA of the CDR3 is TGTGCCAGCAGTTTAGGCCGAGGGAGTGAGCAGTACTTC. Translated, it gives CASSLGRGSEQYF.

This clonotype was recorded a few times. CDR3 in amino acids: CASSTGPGTEAFF. The CDR3 DNA reads TGTGCCAGCAGCACCGGTCCCGGCACTGAAGCTTTCTTT. This rearrangement joins TRBV7-7 to TRBJ1-1; D call uncertain. The CDR3 loop spans 13 amino acids. The V gene lost 5 bases and the J gene lost 4 bases, with 11 bases spanning the gap. Germline lookup yields CDR1 SSHAT and CDR2 FNYEAQ (reference sequence).

This clonotype was seen only once. A much larger clone differs by one base, so this may be a read error. This sequence joins TRBV29-1 and TRBJ2-7; a weak D match, TRBD1 (6 bases). The V end lost 6 bases, the J end lost 4 bases, and 19 bases lay between the germline ends. Germline CDR1 and CDR2: SQVTM and ANQGSEA. This CDR3 is 14 amino acids long. In DNA, the CDR3 is TGCAGCGTACCCTCGGGACAAGGATTTTACGAGCAGTACTTC. Translating it yields CSVPSGQGFYEQYF.

This rearrangement joins TRBV4-2 to TRBJ2-7; 9 nucleotides line up with TRBD1. This CDR3 comprises 15 residues. V lost 1 base to trimming and J lost 3 bases; unmatched junction nucleotides: 4. Germline V gene lookup returns CDR1 LGHNA and CDR2 YNFKEQ. In DNA form, the CDR3 reads TGTGCCAGCAGCCAAGTTGGGGACAGGGACTACGAGCAGTACTTC. Encoded protein: CASSQVGDRDYEQYF.

CDR3 in amino acids: CASTYPTGNYSYEQYF. In nucleotides, the CDR3 is TGCGCCAGCACCTACCCGACGGGGAATTACTCCTACGAGCAGTACTTC. This chain joins TRBV23-1 and TRBJ2-7, with a tentative D call TRBD2 (5 bases). TRBV23-1 belongs to the ORF category, with a function that is uncertain. This CDR3 comprises 16 residues. V dropped 7 bases and J dropped 0 bases, with 19 bases sitting between them.

This clonotype has ten or more counts. This CDR3 is CSAIDRYEQYF. CDR3 in DNA: TGCAGTGCTATCGACAGGTACGAGCAGTACTTC. This chain links TRBV20-1 with TRBJ2-7, with a possible D match to TRBD1 (6 bases). The CDR3 consists of 11 residues. Germline CDR1 is DFQATT and CDR2 is SNEGSKA (reference sequence). The germline V and J ends were trimmed by 4 bases and 4 bases, with 8 bases remaining between them.

This chain links TRBV20-1 with TRBJ2-7, with a weak D call TRBD1 (5 bases). There are 14 residues in the CDR3. Trimming left V 1 base short and J 0 bases short, with 10 bases between. Per the germline V gene, CDR1 is DFQATT and CDR2 is SNEGSKA (reference sequence). The CDR3 nucleotides read TGCAGTGCTAGAGCAATGACAGACTCCTACGAGCAGTACTTC. This sequence encodes CSARAMTDSYEQYF.

Comments on this clonotype: Sequence at one end of the junction differs from germline and may be a read error. The V and J genes are TRBV7-9 and TRBJ2-1; TRBD2 aligns across 11 bases. CDR1 SEHNR and CDR2 FQNEAQ come from the germline V gene (reference sequence). This CDR3 has 14 amino acids. The CDR3 bases are TGTGCCAGCGGCTTAGACGGACTAGCGGGTGAGCAGTTCTTC. It yields the protein CASGLDGLAGEQFF. The whole variable domain, filled in from reference TRBV7-9 and TRBJ2-1, reads DTGVSQNPRHKITKRGQNVTFRCDPISEHNRLYWYRQTLGQGPEFLTYFQNEAQLEKSRLLSDRFSAERPKGSFSTLEIQRTEQGDSAMYLCASGLDGLAGEQFFGPGTRLTVL.

The chain carries TRBV14 and TRBJ2-2, with 11 bases matching TRBD1. V shed 5 bases, J shed 7 bases, and the junction held 9 bases outside the gene matches. CDR3 length equals 16 residues. The germline gives CDR1 SGHDN, CDR2 FVKESK. The CDR3 reads CASSDYPGTGGGELFF. CDR3 DNA sequence: TGTGCCAGCAGCGACTACCCCGGGACAGGGGGCGGGGAGCTGTTTTTT.

Ten or more counts support this clonotype. V and J are TRBV28 and TRBJ2-7; 10 nucleotides align to TRBD1. Germline V gene lookup returns CDR1 MDHEN and CDR2 SYDVKM. V was pared by 3 bases and J by 5 bases, with 4 bases of the junction left unmatched. CDR3 length: 14 residues. CDR3 loop: CASSFRGQGNEQYF. The CDR3, as DNA: TGTGCCAGCAGTTTTAGGGGACAGGGGAACGAGCAGTACTTC. The entire variable domain, with the rest obtained from reference TRBV28 and TRBJ2-7, is as follows: DVKVTQSSRYLVKRTGEKVFLECVQDMDHENMFWYRQDPGLGLRLIYFSYDVKMKEKGDIPEGYSVSREKKERFSLILESASTNQTSMYLCASSFRGQGNEQYFGPGTRLTVT.

For this clonotype: The junction departs from germline at one end; a sequencing error may be responsible. This chain's CDR3 is CASSSLYSGISQATQYF. CDR3 DNA: TGTGCTAGCAGTTCCCTCTATAGCGGGATAAGCCAAGCGACCCAGTACTTC. The chain carries TRBV27 and TRBJ2-5; 8 nucleotides line up with TRBD2. Germline V gene sequence: CDR1 MNHEY, CDR2 SMNVEV (reference sequence). CDR3 length equals 17 residues.

Of note for this clonotype: In this CDR3 the conserved last residue, phenylalanine or tryptophan, is missing, so a read error is likely. The rearrangement joins TRBV20-1 to TRBJ1-5; D unresolved. The germline V and J ends were trimmed by 2 bases and 7 bases, with 9 bases remaining between them. The germline V gene encodes CDR1 DFQATT and CDR2 SNEGSKA (reference sequence). The CDR3 extends over 12 amino acids. CDR3 DNA: TGCAGTGCTAGACCTATGGGCCAGCCCCAGCATCTT. This sequence encodes CSARPMGQPQHL.